This T cell receptor (beta chain) was identified in a study of OX40 agonist ivuxolimab in advanced cancers. As for the study in general: Earlier treatment with anti-PD-1, anti-PD-L1 or anti-CTLA-4 was permitted, and 30% to 40% had received some. Study-level points and caveats: With doses of 0.1 to 3.0 mg/kg, CD4+ and CD8+ blood T cells had undergone clonal expansion by week 6. Low normalized T-cell clonal expansion was also seen in some nonresponders.

Using immunoSEQ multiplex PCR, the repertoire was profiled, and TCRdb retains in-frame clones only, with some absent. The repertoire holds tens of thousands of clones, with approximately 91% as singletons. Trimming cost V 0 bases and J 1 base, with 13 bases left between them. Germline CDR1 and CDR2: SGDLS and YYNGEE. The CDR3 runs 16 residues. Concerning this clone itself: Its antigen is currently unknown.

The material sequenced was CD4+ or CD8+ T cells sorted from blood, taken in a trial of the OX40 agonist ivuxolimab. The chain joins TRBV9 to TRBJ2-5; tentatively, D is TRBD1 (6 bases). The receptor was derived from an adult with an advanced solid tumor such as melanoma, head and neck, liver or kidney cancer. CDR3 loop: CASSVAVDRFQETQYF. The CDR3 bases are TGTGCCAGCAGCGTAGCCGTGGACAGATTCCAAGAGACCCAGTACTTC. Full variable domain (missing parts from reference TRBV9 and TRBJ2-5): DSGVTQTPKHLITATGQRVTLRCSPRSGDLSVYWYQQSLDQGLQFLIQYYNGEERAKGNILERFSAQQFPDLHSELNLSSLELGDSALYFCASSVAVDRFQETQYFGPGTRLLVL.